This T cell receptor (beta chain) is from a study of T cell responses to AZD1222 COVID-19 vaccine. Findings of the study overall: Vaccine-related CD4 TCRs covered spike, predominating at 160-218 and 743-854. There were mostly white British donors and more females than males, and clonal diversity was possibly underestimated.

Libraries were prepared by immunoSEQ multiplex PCR; TCRdb keeps only in-frame clonotypes and omits some of them. The sample gives over 150,000 clones, 80% to 90% of which show up once; 6.5% to 8.5% is in the top ten. Comment on this clone: The antigen is undetermined.

Unmatched junction bases numbered 7, after V lost 5 bases and J lost 4 bases. This CDR3 has 14 residues. Per germline, CDR1 SGHTA and CDR2 FQGNSA. This TCR was recovered from an adult in good health. The genes are TRBV7-2 and TRBJ2-7; 8 bases agree with TRBD1. This sample comprised peripheral blood, obtained on day 0 of AZD1222 vaccination. The CDR3 sequence is CASSKWTGWYEQYF. CDR3 DNA: TGTGCCAGCAGCAAGTGGACAGGGTGGTACGAGCAGTACTTC.